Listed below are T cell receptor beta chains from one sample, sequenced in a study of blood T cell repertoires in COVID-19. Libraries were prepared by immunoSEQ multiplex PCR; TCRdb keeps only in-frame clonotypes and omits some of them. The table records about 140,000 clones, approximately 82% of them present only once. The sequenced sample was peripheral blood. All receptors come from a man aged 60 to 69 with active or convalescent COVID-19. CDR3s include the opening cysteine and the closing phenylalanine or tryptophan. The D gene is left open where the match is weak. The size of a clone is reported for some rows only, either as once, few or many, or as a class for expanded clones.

cdr3_nt: TGTGCCAGCCCCCCCCGGCTAGCGGGAGGGTACAATGAGCAGTTCTTC
cdr3_aa: CASPPRLAGGYNEQFF
v_call: TRBV7-9
j_call: TRBJ2-1
clone_size: -
d_call: TRBD2

cdr3_nt: TGTGCCTGGAGTCCCAGGCCGAACTATGGCTACACCTTC
cdr3_aa: CAWSPRPNYGYTF
v_call: TRBV30
j_call: TRBJ1-2
clone_size: -
d_call: -

cdr3_nt: TGTGCCAGCAAGGAGGTACCCAATCAGCCCCAGCATTTT
cdr3_aa: CASKEVPNQPQHF
v_call: TRBV6-6
j_call: TRBJ1-5
clone_size: once
d_call: -

cdr3_nt: TGTGCCAGCAGCTTAGCGGGGCGGTTAGGAAACACCATATATTTT
cdr3_aa: CASSLAGRLGNTIYF
v_call: TRBV7-2
j_call: TRBJ1-3
clone_size: few
d_call: -

cdr3_nt: TGTGCCTGGAGTCCAGGGGGCCATGGCTACACCTTC
cdr3_aa: CAWSPGGHGYTF
v_call: TRBV30
j_call: TRBJ1-2
clone_size: -
d_call: TRBD1

cdr3_nt: TGTGCCAGCAGCGTAGTGGGTTTTGTACAGGGACCTCACAATGAGCAGTTCTTC
cdr3_aa: CASSVVGFVQGPHNEQFF
v_call: TRBV9
j_call: TRBJ2-1
clone_size: -
d_call: -

cdr3_nt: TGTGCCAGCAGCGAGGGGACTAGCGGGGGGTACGAGCAGTACTTC
cdr3_aa: CASSEGTSGGYEQYF
v_call: TRBV5-4
j_call: TRBJ2-7
clone_size: -
d_call: TRBD2

cdr3_nt: TGTGCCAGCACCCAAACCCCCACTGCCGGGGAGCTGTTTTTT
cdr3_aa: CASTQTPTAGELFF
v_call: TRBV5-6
j_call: TRBJ2-2
clone_size: -
d_call: -

cdr3_nt: TGCAGTGCTAGTGGGGGGACAGCCGTAGGGAACACTGAAGCTTTCTTT
cdr3_aa: CSASGGTAVGNTEAFF
v_call: TRBV20-1
j_call: TRBJ1-1
clone_size: -
d_call: TRBD1

cdr3_nt: TGTGCCAGCAGCTTAGGGGAGAACACTGAAGCTTTCTTT
cdr3_aa: CASSLGENTEAFF
v_call: TRBV5-5
j_call: TRBJ1-1
clone_size: once
d_call: -

cdr3_nt: TGTGCCAGCAATATAAAGGACACCTTGCAAGCTTTCTTT
cdr3_aa: CASNIKDTLQAFF
v_call: TRBV12-3/TRBV12-4
j_call: TRBJ1-1
clone_size: -
d_call: -

cdr3_nt: TGTGCCAGCAGCCGGGGACTAGTCGCGCAGTATTTT
cdr3_aa: CASSRGLVAQYF
v_call: TRBV12-3/TRBV12-4
j_call: TRBJ2-3
clone_size: -
d_call: TRBD2

cdr3_nt: TGTGCCAGCAGTTTACTAGGATATGGCTACACCTTC
cdr3_aa: CASSLLGYGYTF
v_call: TRBV12-3/TRBV12-4
j_call: TRBJ1-2
clone_size: -
d_call: -

cdr3_nt: TGTGCCAGCAGTTCCGGGACAGGTAGGAATGAGCAGTTCTTC
cdr3_aa: CASSSGTGRNEQFF
v_call: TRBV27
j_call: TRBJ2-1
clone_size: -
d_call: TRBD1

cdr3_nt: TGTGCCTGGAGCGGTGGTAACACCGGGGAGCTGTTTTTT
cdr3_aa: CAWSGGNTGELFF
v_call: TRBV30
j_call: TRBJ2-2
clone_size: -
d_call: -

cdr3_nt: TGTGCCAGCAGCTTTGGGCGCGGGGATGGCTACACCTTC
cdr3_aa: CASSFGRGDGYTF
v_call: TRBV5-4
j_call: TRBJ1-2
clone_size: -
d_call: -

cdr3_nt: TGTGCCAGCAGTTTACGGGAGGACTACGAGCAGTACTTC
cdr3_aa: CASSLREDYEQYF
v_call: TRBV12-3/TRBV12-4
j_call: TRBJ2-7
clone_size: -
d_call: TRBD2

cdr3_nt: TGTGCCAGCAGCCGAGGGGTGGGTAGCGGGAGAATTGGTGAGCAGTTCTTC
cdr3_aa: CASSRGVGSGRIGEQFF
v_call: TRBV11-2
j_call: TRBJ2-1
clone_size: -
d_call: TRBD2

cdr3_nt: TGTGCCTGGAGTCGGGGACTTAATGAAAAACTGTTTTTT
cdr3_aa: CAWSRGLNEKLFF
v_call: TRBV30
j_call: TRBJ1-4
clone_size: -
d_call: -

cdr3_nt: TGTGCCAGCAGCGGGGCGGGAGGAGAGCAGTTCTTC
cdr3_aa: CASSGAGGEQFF
v_call: TRBV27
j_call: TRBJ2-1
clone_size: -
d_call: TRBD2

cdr3_nt: TGTGCCAGTAGACGGGACACGAGCTCTGGAAACACCATATATTTT
cdr3_aa: CASRRDTSSGNTIYF
v_call: TRBV19
j_call: TRBJ1-3
clone_size: -
d_call: -

cdr3_nt: TGCGCCAGCAGCCAAACAGCCCAAATTGAAGCTTTCTTT
cdr3_aa: CASSQTAQIEAFF
v_call: TRBV4-1
j_call: TRBJ1-1
clone_size: -
d_call: -

cdr3_nt: TGTGCCAGCAGCTTACTCGGGACAGCTAGCAATCAGCCCCAGCATTTT
cdr3_aa: CASSLLGTASNQPQHF
v_call: TRBV7-6
j_call: TRBJ1-5
clone_size: -
d_call: TRBD1

cdr3_nt: TGTGCCAGCAGTTCCGGGGGGTCCGTCGGAAACACCATATATTTT
cdr3_aa: CASSSGGSVGNTIYF
v_call: TRBV28
j_call: TRBJ1-3
clone_size: -
d_call: -

cdr3_nt: TGCGCCAGCAGCCCCACGGACAGGTTCACCGGGGAGCTGTTTTTT
cdr3_aa: CASSPTDRFTGELFF
v_call: TRBV4-1
j_call: TRBJ2-2
clone_size: -
d_call: TRBD1

cdr3_nt: TGTGCCAGCAGCCCCGGGGGGGGCTCCTACGAGCAGTACTTC
cdr3_aa: CASSPGGGSYEQYF
v_call: TRBV5-4
j_call: TRBJ2-7
clone_size: once
d_call: TRBD2

cdr3_nt: TGTGCCACCAGCAACGTTAGGGGTAACACCATATATTTT
cdr3_aa: CATSNVRGNTIYF
v_call: TRBV15
j_call: TRBJ1-3
clone_size: -
d_call: -

cdr3_nt: TGTGCCAGCAGCTGGACAGGGCGGGTGGACACTGAAGCTTTCTTT
cdr3_aa: CASSWTGRVDTEAFF
v_call: TRBV7-2
j_call: TRBJ1-1
clone_size: -
d_call: TRBD1

cdr3_nt: TGCGCCAGCAGTGCAAGTCTACAGGCACCCCTCCACTTT
cdr3_aa: CASSASLQAPLHF
v_call: TRBV10-2
j_call: TRBJ1-6
clone_size: -
d_call: -

cdr3_nt: TGTGCCAGCAGCAGGGGACAGGGGGTAAGTCAGCCCCAGCATTTT
cdr3_aa: CASSRGQGVSQPQHF
v_call: TRBV5-8
j_call: TRBJ1-5
clone_size: -
d_call: TRBD1

cdr3_nt: TGTGCCAGCAGCTCGGGAGACAGGGAAGGTCGGGAGACCCAGTACTTC
cdr3_aa: CASSSGDREGRETQYF
v_call: TRBV7-9
j_call: TRBJ2-5
clone_size: -
d_call: -

cdr3_nt: TGTGCCAGCAGCTTTCGGTACCAAGAGACCCAGTACTTC
cdr3_aa: CASSFRYQETQYF
v_call: TRBV5-6
j_call: TRBJ2-5
clone_size: -
d_call: -

cdr3_nt: TGTGCCAGCAGTTATGGGACAGGGTCCCGCTACACCTTC
cdr3_aa: CASSYGTGSRYTF
v_call: TRBV6-2/TRBV6-3
j_call: TRBJ1-2
clone_size: -
d_call: TRBD1

cdr3_nt: TGTGCCAGCAGCCAAGGGACAGCCCGTCTGGGAAACACCATATATTTT
cdr3_aa: CASSQGTARLGNTIYF
v_call: TRBV3-1/TRBV3-2
j_call: TRBJ1-3
clone_size: -
d_call: -

cdr3_nt: TGTGCCAGCAGCTTGTTCTTCCAAGCCGAGCAGTACTTC
cdr3_aa: CASSLFFQAEQYF
v_call: TRBV5-4
j_call: TRBJ2-7
clone_size: -
d_call: -

cdr3_nt: TGCGCCAGCAGCCAAGAGCATCAGACTAGCGGGCCCGATGAGCAGTTCTTC
cdr3_aa: CASSQEHQTSGPDEQFF
v_call: TRBV4-1
j_call: TRBJ2-1
clone_size: -
d_call: TRBD2

cdr3_nt: TGTGCTAGTGGTATTACAGGGATGGGCGGCAATCAGCCCCAGCATTTT
cdr3_aa: CASGITGMGGNQPQHF
v_call: TRBV12-5
j_call: TRBJ1-5
clone_size: -
d_call: -

cdr3_nt: TGTGCCACACGGGCGGCTGGAGGGGTGGGAGAGACCCAGTACTTC
cdr3_aa: CATRAAGGVGETQYF
v_call: TRBV6-5
j_call: TRBJ2-5
clone_size: -
d_call: -

cdr3_nt: TGTGCCAGCAGCTTAGGGGGGGGCGCAGGTCAGCCCCAGCATTTT
cdr3_aa: CASSLGGGAGQPQHF
v_call: TRBV7-2
j_call: TRBJ1-5
clone_size: few
d_call: -

cdr3_nt: TGTGCCAGCAGTTCCCTCGGGGGGGGAAACACCATATATTTT
cdr3_aa: CASSSLGGGNTIYF
v_call: TRBV27
j_call: TRBJ1-3
clone_size: -
d_call: -

cdr3_nt: TGCAGCGCACTTCAGGGTTTAGGCACAGATACGCAGTATTTT
cdr3_aa: CSALQGLGTDTQYF
v_call: TRBV29-1
j_call: TRBJ2-3
clone_size: -
d_call: -

cdr3_nt: TGCGCCAGCAGCCAAGGACTAGCGAGTCGGACGGGATTTGGGACCCAGTACTTC
cdr3_aa: CASSQGLASRTGFGTQYF
v_call: TRBV4-1
j_call: TRBJ2-5
clone_size: -
d_call: TRBD2

cdr3_nt: TGTGCCAGCAGCTTAGATCTGACAGCCCCTGAAGCTTTCTTT
cdr3_aa: CASSLDLTAPEAFF
v_call: TRBV11-3
j_call: TRBJ1-1
clone_size: -
d_call: -

cdr3_nt: TGTGCCAGCATCGGAACGGGGATTGGCACAGATACGCAGTATTTT
cdr3_aa: CASIGTGIGTDTQYF
v_call: TRBV5-6
j_call: TRBJ2-3
clone_size: -
d_call: -

cdr3_nt: TGTGCCAGCAGCCAAGATGTTAGCGGGAACGAGCAGTACTTC
cdr3_aa: CASSQDVSGNEQYF
v_call: TRBV3-1/TRBV3-2
j_call: TRBJ2-7
clone_size: -
d_call: TRBD2

cdr3_nt: TGTGCCAGTAGTTCGGGAGTGGGGAAAGACACTGAAGCTTTCTTT
cdr3_aa: CASSSGVGKDTEAFF
v_call: TRBV19
j_call: TRBJ1-1
clone_size: -
d_call: -

cdr3_nt: TGTGCCTGGAGATCAGGGGTATCCACTGAAGCTTTCTTT
cdr3_aa: CAWRSGVSTEAFF
v_call: TRBV30
j_call: TRBJ1-1
clone_size: -
d_call: -

cdr3_nt: TGTGCCAGCAGCCGGACAGGGGGGGGCATGAACACTGAAGCTTTCTTT
cdr3_aa: CASSRTGGGMNTEAFF
v_call: TRBV14
j_call: TRBJ1-1
clone_size: -
d_call: TRBD1

cdr3_nt: TGTGCCAGCAGCTTGGGACAGTACGAGCAGTACTTC
cdr3_aa: CASSLGQYEQYF
v_call: TRBV5-6
j_call: TRBJ2-7
clone_size: -
d_call: -

cdr3_nt: TGTGCCAGCAAACTATCGCAAGCGCAGAACACTGAAGCTTTCTTT
cdr3_aa: CASKLSQAQNTEAFF
v_call: TRBV6-6
j_call: TRBJ1-1
clone_size: -
d_call: -

cdr3_nt: TGTGCCATCAGTGAGTTGTTGTCGGGTCATAGAAACATTCAGTACTTC
cdr3_aa: CAISELLSGHRNIQYF
v_call: TRBV10-3
j_call: TRBJ2-4
clone_size: -
d_call: -

cdr3_nt: TGTGCCAGCTCACCCCAGGGAATTGCCTACAATGAGCAGTTCTTC
cdr3_aa: CASSPQGIAYNEQFF
v_call: TRBV18
j_call: TRBJ2-1
clone_size: -
d_call: -

cdr3_nt: TGTGCCAGCAGCTTGGTAGGGGGCGATCAGCCCCAGCATTTT
cdr3_aa: CASSLVGGDQPQHF
v_call: TRBV5-5
j_call: TRBJ1-5
clone_size: -
d_call: TRBD1